This TCR beta chain was sequenced for a study of beta chain features in type 1 diabetes. The overall study: Across every sample, some 110 million sorted cells were examined in total.

The CDR3 covers 12 residues. Germline lookup yields CDR1 ENHRY and CDR2 SYGVKD. With 6 bases removed from V and 9 bases from J, the gap between germline ends came to 12 bases. Points from the study as a whole: All four CD4+ subsets of Type 1 diabetes patients contained TCRB CDR3s that were moderately but significantly shorter. The similarity of naive, central memory and Treg TCRB repertoires appeared greater among patients than among healthy donors. An over-representation of cells with high TCR expression could result from cDNA sequencing.

This clone turned up a few times. Its antigen is not identified. As every portion of the isolated RNA was reverse transcribed, the sequencing read expressed TCRB transcripts. This table comes from immunoSEQ multiplex PCR, and its TCRdb copy is limited to in-frame clones, with some not included. This repertoire shows around 250,000 clones, less than 15% found once; its top ten account for more than 0.02%. The gene calls are TRBV10-3 and TRBJ2-1; perhaps TRBD2 as D (5 bases). Sequenced sample: naive CD4+ T cells from blood. The receptor's source is a woman aged 40 to 49 in good health. The CDR3 DNA reads as TGTGCCATCAGCCACCGGGGTAGTGAGCAGTTCTTC. It yields the protein CAISHRGSEQFF.